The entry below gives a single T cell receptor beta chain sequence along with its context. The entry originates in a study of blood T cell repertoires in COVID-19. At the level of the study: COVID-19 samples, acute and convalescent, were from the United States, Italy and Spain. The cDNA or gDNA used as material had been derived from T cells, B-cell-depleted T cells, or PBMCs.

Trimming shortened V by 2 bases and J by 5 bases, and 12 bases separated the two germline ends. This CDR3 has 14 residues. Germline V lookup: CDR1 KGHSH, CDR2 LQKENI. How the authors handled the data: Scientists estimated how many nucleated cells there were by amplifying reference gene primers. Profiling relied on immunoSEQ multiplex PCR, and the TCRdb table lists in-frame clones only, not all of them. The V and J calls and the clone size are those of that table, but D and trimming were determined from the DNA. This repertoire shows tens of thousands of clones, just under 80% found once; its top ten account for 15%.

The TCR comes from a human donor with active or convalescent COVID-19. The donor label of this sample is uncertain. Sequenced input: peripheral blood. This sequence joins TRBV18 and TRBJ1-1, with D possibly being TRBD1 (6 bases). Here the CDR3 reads CASSPTGHWTEAFF. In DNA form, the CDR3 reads TGTGCCAGCTCACCAACGGGACACTGGACTGAAGCTTTCTTT.